The 30 T cell receptor beta chains presented below share a single source sample, sequenced in a study of immune heterogeneity within non-small cell lung tumors. With 32 V and 13 J primers, multiplex PCR amplified the TCR beta CDR3. TCRdb processed the multiplex PCR reads anew with MiXCR; each CDR3 protein has one entry. The sample has around 10,000 distinct CDR3 sequences, roughly 27% seen once; the top ten hold 10% to 15%. Template material comprised bulk tumor genomic DNA at about 610 ng per sample. The authors collected several far-apart biopsies from each primary tumor during surgery. Each patient presented with untreated, newly diagnosed non-small cell lung cancer and received curative surgery. The sequenced sample was lung tumor tissue. The receptors here all came from a middle-aged man with non-small cell lung cancer.

This rearrangement joins TRBV10-3 to TRBJ1-2, with 9 positions matching TRBD1. The CDR3 has 14 residues. After removal of 0 bases from V and 4 bases from J, the junction contained 0 bases not matched to a gene. CDR1 and CDR2 from the germline V gene are ENHRY and SYGVKD. The CDR3 DNA sequence: TGTGCCATCAGTGAGTCGGACAGGGGCTATGGCTACACCTTC. It translates to CAISESDRGYGYTF.

Judged by abundance, this clonotype is medium-sized. The chain joins TRBV5-6 to TRBJ1-1; the D gene is possibly TRBD1 (6 bases). V shed 6 bases and J shed 2 bases, with 14 bases lying between them. Germline V CDR1 and CDR2: SGHDT, YYEEEE. The CDR3 consists of 14 residues. CDR3 region: CASKETGVNTEAFF. Here the CDR3 DNA reads TGTGCCAGCAAGGAGACAGGCGTTAACACTGAAGCTTTCTTT. Complete variable domain (other parts from reference TRBV5-6 and TRBJ1-1): DAGVTQSPTHLIKTRGQQVTLRCSPKSGHDTVSWYQQALGQGPQFIFQYYEEEERQRGNFPDRFSGHQFPNYSSELNVNALLLGDSALYLCASKETGVNTEAFFGQGTRLTVV.

The chain links TRBV19 to TRBJ2-6; 8 bases line up with TRBD1. The CDR3 has 17 amino acids. The V and J ends lost 6 bases and 1 base, in that order; junction bases with no gene match: 8. CDR1 and CDR2 (germline): LNHDA, SQIVND (reference sequence). The CDR3 reads CASRPGTGQSGANVLTF. CDR3 nucleotide sequence: TGTGCCAGTAGACCCGGGACAGGCCAATCTGGGGCCAACGTCCTGACTTTC.

Turning to this clonotype: A much larger clone differs by one base, so this may be a read error. The chain employs TRBV28 and TRBJ1-2; the D gene is possibly TRBD1 (6 bases). The CDR3 has 14 amino acids. The germline V gene has CDR1 MDHEN and CDR2 SYDVKM. The chain's CDR3 is CASSLPQGGYVYTF. In DNA, the CDR3 is TGTGCCAGCAGTTTACCACAGGGAGGCTATGTCTACACCTTC.

Concerning this clonotype itself: A read error may explain this, as a much larger clone is one base away. The conserved closing phenylalanine or tryptophan is absent in this CDR3, likely reflecting a read error. The V call is TRBV27, the J call TRBJ1-4, with TRBD1 matching over 12 bases. CDR1 and CDR2 from the germline V gene are MNHEY and SMNVEV (reference sequence). V trimming: 5 bases; J trimming: 10 bases; junction bases outside the gene matches: 5. The CDR3 loop spans 14 amino acids. CDR3 DNA: TGTGCCAGCAGTCCGGGACAGGGGGCGGGAAAACTGTTTCTT. Residues: CASSPGQGAGKLFL.

This clonotype was observed many times. The rearrangement joins TRBV10-2 to TRBJ2-3; D is ambiguous. The V end lost 3 bases, the J end lost 1 base, and 8 bases lay between the germline ends. Germline values: CDR1 WSHSY, CDR2 SAAADI. The CDR3 runs 14 residues. CDR3 residues: CASSDGFGTDTQYF. The DNA for the CDR3 is TGCGCCAGCAGTGATGGTTTCGGCACAGATACGCAGTATTTT.

At least ten counts were recorded for this clonotype. The DNA of the CDR3 is TGCGCCAGCAGCTTGGGATATTTGCGGGGGGACCGCACAGATACGCAGTATTTT. Protein product: CASSLGYLRGDRTDTQYF. The chain has TRBV5-1 and TRBJ2-3; 8 positions match TRBD2. Unmatched junction bases numbered 10, after V lost 0 bases and J lost 1 base. This CDR3 spans 18 amino acids. Germline V gene lookup returns CDR1 SGHRS and CDR2 YFSETQ.

There are many counts of this clonotype. The chain joins TRBV18 to TRBJ2-7; D possibly corresponds to TRBD1 (5 bases). Trimming pared 2 bases from V and 1 base from J, leaving 6 bases between. CDR3 size: 13 residues. CDR1 is KGHSH, CDR2 LQKENI, per germline. CDR3 region: CASSPGASYEQYF. The CDR3 DNA is TGTGCCAGCTCACCAGGGGCGTCCTACGAGCAGTACTTC.

Remarks on this clonotype: With a much larger clone just one base away, this may be a read error. V gene TRBV6-1 combines with J gene TRBJ2-7; TRBD1 matches at 10 bases. The CDR3 extends over 13 amino acids. Germline CDR1 reads MNHNS; CDR2 reads SASEGT. The CDR3 loop is CVSHRDRGYEQYF. The CDR3, as DNA: TGTGTCAGCCACCGGGACAGGGGTTACGAGCAGTACTTC.

The chain combines TRBV5-1 with TRBJ2-2; D ambiguous. V was pared by 4 bases and J by 6 bases, with 10 bases between. Germline CDR1 and CDR2: SGHRS and YFSETQ. This CDR3 is built from 13 residues. CDR3 sequence (DNA): TGCGCCAGCAGCACCCTTGGCGCCGGGGAGCTGTTTTTT. This translates into CASSTLGAGELFF.

As for this clonotype: One junction end does not reproduce the germline sequence, and a read error may be involved. The V gene is TRBV7-9, the J gene TRBJ1-2; D remains unclear. CDR3 size: 13 residues. Germline lookup yields CDR1 SEHNR and CDR2 FQNEAQ (reference sequence). As DNA, the CDR3 is TGTGTCAGCAGCTTAACAGAAATCTATGGCTACACCTTC. Amino acids: CVSSLTEIYGYTF.

In its sample, this clonotype ranks as medium-sized. CDR3 protein: CAISETGDNNQPQHF. The CDR3 bases are TGTGCCATCAGTGAAACAGGGGATAACAATCAGCCCCAGCATTTT. V and J are TRBV10-3 and TRBJ1-5; 7 bases are a match to TRBD1. The CDR3 has 15 amino acids. CDR1 and CDR2 (germline): ENHRY, SYGVKD. With 3 bases clipped from V and 3 bases from J, the junction kept 5 bases outside the gene matches.

This clonotype was counted only a few times. The chain recombines TRBV24-1 with TRBJ2-6; D unclear. Trimming pared 3 bases from V and 0 bases from J, leaving 11 bases between. Germline V lookup: CDR1 KGHDR, CDR2 SFDVKD. The CDR3 is 17 amino acids. CDR3 coding DNA: TGTGCCACCAGTGATACCAGGACGACCTCTGGGGCCAACGTCCTGACTTTC. This gives the protein CATSDTRTTSGANVLTF.

In its sample, this clonotype is medium-sized (0.01 to 0.1%). The chain has TRBV19 and TRBJ2-1; TRBD2 agrees at 10 bases. Germline V gene data show CDR1 as LNHDA and CDR2 as SQIVND (reference sequence). The CDR3 is 16 residues long. The junction had 3 bases not matched to a gene; V was cut back by 4 bases and J by 0 bases. In nucleotides, the CDR3 is TGTGCCAGTAGTAACATAGCGGGGGGCTCCTACAATGAGCAGTTCTTC. It is translated as CASSNIAGGSYNEQFF.

This clonotype was counted many times. The rearrangement joins TRBV30 to TRBJ2-7, with TRBD1 matching 8 bases. CDR3 size: 15 residues. Trimming removed 3 bases from V and 4 bases from J; junction bases left unmatched: 11. Looked up from germline, CDR1 is GTSNPN and CDR2 is SVGIG (reference sequence). The CDR3 protein is CAWSLKDRVKYEQYF. Here the CDR3 DNA reads TGTGCCTGGAGCCTAAAGGACAGGGTGAAATACGAGCAGTACTTC.

A word on this clonotype: This may stem from a read error, because a much larger clone lies one nucleotide away. The J gene is TRBJ1-2, the V gene TRBV7-2, with D uncertain. CDR1 and CDR2 from the germline V gene are SGHTA and FQGNSA. The CDR3 contains 13 residues. The CDR3 region is CASNPGPGDGYAF. DNA for the CDR3: TGTGCCAGCAACCCAGGTCCAGGCGATGGCTACGCCTTC.

As regards this clonotype: At one of its ends the junction is not consistent with the germline gene, which may arise from a read error. The rearrangement links TRBV19 to TRBJ1-1; TRBD1 matches at 8 bases. This CDR3 has 13 residues. Germline CDR1 and CDR2: LNHDA and SQIVND (reference sequence). As DNA, the CDR3 is TGTGCCAGTAGGATAGACAGGGGTCATGAAGCTTTCTTT. This translates into CASRIDRGHEAFF.

About this clonotype: The junction differs from germline at one of its ends, possibly a read error. The J gene is TRBJ1-1, the V gene TRBV6-2 or TRBV6-3; D is undetermined. Germline V gene sequence: CDR1 MNHEY, CDR2 SVGEGT. CDR3 length equals 15 residues. This CDR3 is CASRYHERVKTEAFF. The DNA for the CDR3 is TGTGCCAGCAGGTACCACGAACGGGTGAAAACTGAAGCTTTCTTT.

This clonotype has at least ten counts. This chain links TRBV2 with TRBJ1-4; D is perhaps TRBD1 (5 bases). Germline V gene data show CDR1 as SNHLY and CDR2 as FYNNEI. The ends were cut back, 3 bases at V and 7 bases at J, with 12 bases in the middle. This CDR3 region has 14 residues. As DNA, the CDR3 is TGTGCCAGCAGTGAGTGGGGGATCGGTGAAAAACTGTTTTTT. It codes for CASSEWGIGEKLFF.

The V and J genes are TRBV4-2 and TRBJ2-7; 13 nucleotides match TRBD2. The germline V gene has CDR1 LGHNA and CDR2 YNFKEQ. V was clipped by 0 bases and J by 7 bases; unmatched bases: 6. This CDR3 is built from 16 residues. In DNA form, the CDR3 reads TGTGCCAGCAGCCAAGAAAGGGGGACTAGCGGGATGGAGCAGTACTTC. Residues: CASSQERGTSGMEQYF.

Sample share makes this clonotype medium-sized. V usage is TRBV19 and J usage is TRBJ2-2; TRBD1 is a possible D gene (5 bases). This CDR3 is built from 13 residues. The germline V and J ends were trimmed by 4 bases and 8 bases, with 11 bases remaining between them. Germline V CDR1 and CDR2: LNHDA, SQIVND (reference sequence). CDR3 protein: CASSTGFGGELFF. CDR3 nucleotide sequence: TGTGCCAGTAGTACAGGGTTTGGTGGGGAGCTGTTTTTT.

The rearrangement uses TRBV18 and TRBJ2-3; 9 nucleotides match TRBD1. Germline assignment: CDR1 KGHSH and CDR2 LQKENI. J lost 0 bases, V lost 6 bases, and 4 bases had no gene match. The CDR3 sequence is 15 residues long. The CDR3: CASSRTGASTDTQYF. CDR3 DNA sequence: TGTGCCAGCTCCCGGACAGGGGCCAGCACAGATACGCAGTATTTT.

The chain combines TRBV14 with TRBJ2-3; a possible D gene is TRBD2 (6 bases). Looked up from germline, CDR1 is SGHDN and CDR2 is FVKESK. V shed 7 bases and J shed 2 bases, with 13 bases lying between them. The length of the CDR3 is 14 residues. CDR3 in amino acids: CASILLASTDTQYF. CDR3 sequence (DNA): TGTGCCAGCATCTTACTAGCCTCCACAGATACGCAGTATTTT.

The chain links TRBV6-2 or TRBV6-3 to TRBJ1-3; 7 bases line up with TRBD1. Trimming cost V 0 bases and J 3 bases; bases outside gene matches: 8. Germline loops: CDR1 MNHEY, CDR2 SVGEGT. This CDR3 is 17 amino acids long. In DNA, the CDR3 is TGTGCCAGCAGTTACTCGAGGACAGGAGTCTTTGGAAACACCATATATTTT. It codes for CASSYSRTGVFGNTIYF.

The CDR3 protein is CASSARQDLTGLSYEQYF. The CDR3 bases are TGCGCCAGCAGCGCCCGACAGGATTTAACGGGGCTCTCCTACGAGCAGTACTTC. The chain combines TRBV5-1 with TRBJ2-7; D possibly corresponds to TRBD1 (6 bases). Germline V gene sequence: CDR1 SGHRS, CDR2 YFSETQ. Trimming took 4 bases from V and 0 from J, leaving 23 bases between them. The CDR3 runs to 18 residues.

Sample share makes this clonotype medium-sized. V is TRBV11-2 and J is TRBJ2-7; tentative D call: TRBD2 (7 bases). The CDR3 sequence is 15 residues long. Per germline, CDR1 SGHAT and CDR2 FQNNGV. The germline V and J ends were trimmed by 6 bases and 3 bases, with 18 bases remaining between them. Here the CDR3 reads CASSPRGDIGYEQYF. In DNA form, the CDR3 reads TGTGCCAGCAGTCCCCGGGGGGACATCGGCTACGAGCAGTACTTC.

This clonotype was recorded a few times. J is TRBJ1-1 and V is TRBV18, with unresolved D. The CDR3 has 13 residues. From germline, CDR1 is KGHSH and CDR2 LQKENI. Trimming took 2 bases from V and 5 from J, leaving 9 bases between them. CDR3 sequence: CASSPELGTEAFF. The DNA for the CDR3 is TGTGCCAGCTCACCAGAACTTGGGACTGAAGCTTTCTTT. Drawing the rest from reference TRBV18 and TRBJ1-1, the complete variable domain is NAGVMQNPRHLVRRRGQEARLRCSPMKGHSHVYWYRQLPEEGLKFMVYLQKENIIDESGMPKERFSAEFPKEGPSILRIQQVVRGDSAAYFCASSPELGTEAFFGQGTRLTVV.

The chain links TRBV5-1 to TRBJ2-1; TRBD1 agrees at 8 bases. This CDR3 comprises 16 residues. With V trimmed by 2 bases and J by 0 bases, 4 bases remained unmatched. Germline V lookup: CDR1 SGHRS, CDR2 YFSETQ. CDR3 in DNA: TGCGCCAGCAGCTTAAACAGGGGGAGCTCCTACAATGAGCAGTTCTTC. Protein: CASSLNRGSSYNEQFF.

Note on this clonotype: A read error may account for a junction end that differs from germline. The genes are TRBV12-3 or TRBV12-4 and TRBJ2-2; perhaps TRBD2 as D (6 bases). The CDR3 runs to 19 residues. In DNA form, the CDR3 reads TGTGCCAGCAGTTTTTTTACTAGCCGGGACGGAGGACGTCCCGGTGAGCTGTTTTTT. It yields the protein CASSFFTSRDGGRPGELFF.

Note on this clonotype: A read error is possible here, since a much larger clone lies one base away. The chain links TRBV27 to TRBJ2-3; D perhaps matches TRBD2 (6 bases). The CDR3 has 16 residues. Trimming stripped 0 bases from V and 7 bases from J, with 17 bases between. Germline-derived CDR1 and CDR2 are MNHEY and SMNVEV (reference sequence). The DNA for the CDR3 is TGTGCCAGCAGTTTATCGTCTCGGCGGGGCGGGTATACGCAGTATTTT. It translates to CASSLSSRRGGYTQYF.